A single sample gave rise to the 26 T cell receptor beta chains below, sequenced in a study of shared clonotypes between healthy human individuals (dated by TCRdb to 2020 to 2021). Library preparation was by the immunoSEQ multiplex PCR assay. Entries here come from immuneACCESS through TCRdb and include only in-frame sequences with V and J called. Some clones fail to appear in such tables; in the studies checked, an unresolved V gene covers under half of the shortfall, and the cause of the remainder is unknown. The sample table holds 2.5 million or so clones, of which around nine tenths were seen once. The ten largest clonotypes hold around 0.15% of the sample. The sequenced sample consisted of naive CD4+ T cells sorted from blood. The cell subset or site label here, explained by the study, means: CD45RA+ positively selected. All receptors come from a man between 18 and 29 years old in good health.

V is TRBV6-6 and J is TRBJ1-1, with D unresolved. V lost 5 bases and J lost 5, with 3 bases in between. CDR1 is MNHNY and CDR2 is SVGAGI in the germline V gene (reference sequence). CDR3 length: 10 amino acids. Here the CDR3 DNA reads TGTGCCAGCAGTAGTACTGAAGCTTTCTTT. It yields the protein CASSSTEAFF.

The chain combines TRBV18 with TRBJ2-7; D not resolved. This CDR3 has 14 amino acids. The V end was cut by 1 base, the J end by 7 bases, with 14 bases between. The germline gives CDR1 KGHSH, CDR2 LQKENI. Written as DNA, the CDR3 is TGTGCCAGCTCACCACTCGGTGATGGCGAGGAGCAGTACTTC. It encodes CASSPLGDGEEQYF.

Worth noting for this clone: Other nucleotide sequences in the sample specify the same CDR3. This sequence joins TRBV30 and TRBJ2-7, with 7 bases aligning to TRBD1. The CDR3 is 13 residues long. V shed 3 bases, J shed 1 base, and the junction held 3 bases outside the gene matches. Germline V gene sequence: CDR1 GTSNPN, CDR2 SVGIG (reference sequence). CDR3 DNA sequence: TGTGCCTGGAGCGCAGGGGGTTCCTACGAGCAGTACTTC. Translating it yields CAWSAGGSYEQYF.

The chain uses TRBV5-1 and TRBJ2-2; D remains ambiguous. The CDR3 totals 14 residues. Trimming pared 0 bases from V and 10 bases from J, leaving 13 bases between. CDR1 SGHRS and CDR2 YFSETQ come from the germline V gene. In DNA, the CDR3 is TGCGCCAGCAGCTTGGCGTTGCAGTCGGTGGAGCTGTTTTTT. Translation gives CASSLALQSVELFF.

V gene TRBV7-2 combines with J gene TRBJ1-1; D might be TRBD1 (6 bases). V was cut by 5 bases and J by 6 bases, with 19 bases left in between. The CDR3 has 15 amino acids. Per germline, CDR1 SGHTA and CDR2 FQGNSA. In DNA form, the CDR3 reads TGTGCCAGCAGCCCCCATATTTCGGGGGGCCCTGAAGCTTTCTTT. This gives the protein CASSPHISGGPEAFF.

Points on this clone: An end of the junction does not agree with germline; a read error may underlie this. The CDR3 DNA follows: TGCAGTGCTGCCTCCCGGGACAGAGGGGTCTTC. Translated: CSAASRDRGVF. The chain uses TRBV20-1 and TRBJ2-1, with 7 nucleotides matching TRBD1. The germline V gene has CDR1 DFQATT and CDR2 SNEGSKA (reference sequence). CDR3 size: 11 residues.

This clone was observed a single time. The chain combines TRBV4-3 with TRBJ1-1, with TRBD1 as a possible D gene (6 bases). Trimming removed 0 bases from V and 11 bases from J, with 10 bases in between. Germline lookup yields CDR1 LGHNA and CDR2 YSLEER. This CDR3 has 12 residues. The CDR3 DNA reads TGCGCCAGCAGCCAAGAGGGGGCTCATGCTTTCTTT. Translated: CASSQEGAHAFF.

This rearrangement joins TRBV10-2 to TRBJ1-6, with D maybe TRBD1 (5 bases). V lost 5 bases, J lost 5 bases, and 10 bases lay in between. Germline loops: CDR1 WSHSY, CDR2 SAAADI. The CDR3 sequence is 14 residues long. The CDR3 protein is CASSFQGNNSPLHF. CDR3 coding DNA: TGCGCCAGCAGTTTCCAGGGTAATAATTCACCCCTCCACTTT.

The gene calls are TRBV5-6 and TRBJ1-2; tentatively, D is TRBD1 (6 bases). This CDR3 is 14 amino acids long. CDR1 is SGHDT and CDR2 is YYEEEE in the germline V gene. Trimming left V 0 bases short and J 5 bases short, with 11 bases between. This CDR3 reads CASSLGTANYGYTF. The CDR3 DNA reads TGTGCCAGCAGCTTGGGGACAGCAAATTATGGCTACACCTTC.

V usage is TRBV6-5 and J usage is TRBJ1-2; D may be TRBD1 (6 bases). V was trimmed by 6 bases and J by 8 bases, leaving 19 bases between them. This CDR3 spans 14 amino acids. Germline lookup yields CDR1 MNHEY and CDR2 SVGAGI. CDR3 DNA: TGTGCCAGCAGCCCCGGGACATTAGAAGGCGGCTACACCTTC. It encodes CASSPGTLEGGYTF.

The chain recombines TRBV28 with TRBJ1-1; possibly TRBD1 for D (5 bases). V gave up 7 bases and J gave up 0 bases, with 9 bases separating them. The CDR3 runs 13 residues. From germline, CDR1 is MDHEN and CDR2 SYDVKM. CDR3 nucleotide sequence: TGTGCCAGCACCCGGACACTGAACACTGAAGCTTTCTTT. This translates into CASTRTLNTEAFF.

This rearrangement joins TRBV5-1 to TRBJ2-2; 8 bases fit TRBD1. The V gene's germline CDR1 is SGHRS and CDR2 YFSETQ. The CDR3 is 15 amino acids. Trimming took 4 bases from V and 4 from J; bases not matched to a gene: 6. For the CDR3, the DNA is TGCGCCAGCAGCCTCCAGGGGGCGATCACCGGGGAGCTGTTTTTT. As protein: CASSLQGAITGELFF.

The chain couples TRBV28 to TRBJ1-6, with D hard to call. This CDR3 region has 12 residues. The ends were cut back, 5 bases at V and 13 bases at J, with 12 bases in the middle. CDR1 is MDHEN and CDR2 is SYDVKM in the germline V gene. DNA of the CDR3: TGTGCCAGCAGTCTCAGGACTTCCCCCCTCCACTTT. This gives the protein CASSLRTSPLHF. The whole variable domain, remainder taken from reference TRBV28 and TRBJ1-6, is DVKVTQSSRYLVKRTGEKVFLECVQDMDHENMFWYRQDPGLGLRLIYFSYDVKMKEKGDIPEGYSVSREKKERFSLILESASTNQTSMYLCASSLRTSPLHFGNGTRLTVT.

This clone has just a few counts. The rearrangement joins TRBV6-1 to TRBJ2-7; D may be TRBD2 (6 bases). Germline-derived CDR1 and CDR2 are MNHNS and SASEGT. V was clipped by 0 bases and J by 2 bases, with 11 bases between them. The CDR3 spans 15 residues. In nucleotides, the CDR3 is TGTGCCAGCAGTGAAGCGCGGGGCTCACCCTACGAGCAGTACTTC. This codes for CASSEARGSPYEQYF.

Written as DNA, the CDR3 is TGTGCCAGCAGTTCCCCCACGGAGCAGTACTTC. It encodes CASSSPTEQYF. V is TRBV2 and J is TRBJ2-7; no reliable D call. V was shortened by 5 bases and J by 7 bases, with 9 bases between the two germline ends. Germline V gives CDR1 SNHLY, CDR2 FYNNEI. The CDR3 has 11 amino acids.

In regard to this clone: Other DNA sequences within the sample encode an identical CDR3. The V gene is TRBV6-1, the J gene TRBJ2-3; D remains ambiguous. CDR1 is MNHNS and CDR2 is SASEGT in the germline V gene. The CDR3 is 12 amino acids. V shed 4 bases and J shed 3 bases, with 5 bases lying between them. The CDR3 nucleotides read TGTGCCAGCAGTGCTTTAACAGATACGCAGTATTTT. Encoded protein: CASSALTDTQYF.

With regard to this clone: The sample has other DNA sequences that encode this CDR3 too. The rearrangement uses TRBV9 and TRBJ1-1; D remains unclear. The germline V and J ends were trimmed by 0 bases and 1 base, with 7 bases remaining between them. Germline lookup yields CDR1 SGDLS and CDR2 YYNGEE. This CDR3 comprises 14 residues. CDR3 DNA: TGTGCCAGCAGCGTAGGTCCGGCGAACACTGAAGCTTTCTTT. Its translation: CASSVGPANTEAFF.

The genes are TRBV6-1 and TRBJ2-1; D possibly corresponds to TRBD1 (7 bases). This CDR3 spans 16 amino acids. CDR1 and CDR2 from the germline V gene are MNHNS and SASEGT. Trimming removed 3 bases at V and 2 bases at J, with 14 bases between. CDR3: CASSEEGALPYNEQFF. The CDR3 bases are TGTGCCAGCAGTGAGGAGGGGGCTCTGCCCTACAATGAGCAGTTCTTC.

This clone appeared a single time. J is TRBJ2-3 and V is TRBV29-1, with 9 nucleotides matching TRBD2. The CDR3 is made up of 16 amino acids. Germline loops: CDR1 SQVTM, CDR2 ANQGSEA. Losses at the gene ends were 6 bases for V and 0 bases for J; bases not matched to a gene: 10. In DNA, the CDR3 is TGCAGCGTGCGTCGAAATAGCGGGGGTAGCACAGATACGCAGTATTTT. Amino acid sequence: CSVRRNSGGSTDTQYF.

This clone is a singleton in its sample. The rearrangement joins TRBV11-2 to TRBJ2-3; TRBD2 agrees at 7 bases. Germline CDR1 is SGHAT and CDR2 is FQNNGV. After removal of 3 bases from V and 1 base from J, the junction contained 1 base not matched to a gene. CDR3 size: 14 residues. CDR3 in amino acids: CASSFTSGTDTQYF. The CDR3 bases are TGTGCCAGCAGCTTCACTAGCGGCACAGATACGCAGTATTTT.

This chain connects TRBV7-9 to TRBJ2-1, with 13 positions matching TRBD2. Per the germline V gene, CDR1 is SEHNR and CDR2 is FQNEAQ (reference sequence). V shed 3 bases, J shed 8 bases, and the junction held 10 bases outside the gene matches. The CDR3 sequence is 17 residues long. CDR3 nucleotide sequence: TGTGCCAGCAGCTTTTTCAGGACTAGCGGGGGAAGGGATGAGCAGTTCTTC. Its protein is CASSFFRTSGGRDEQFF.

The J gene is TRBJ1-1, the V gene TRBV6-5; TRBD1 aligns across 8 bases. Germline CDR1 and CDR2: MNHEY and SVGAGI. J gave up 0 bases and V 9 bases, and 9 bases lay outside the gene matches. The CDR3 is 15 amino acids. In DNA, the CDR3 is TGTGCCAGGCCGGGACAGGAAACTTTGAACACTGAAGCTTTCTTT. This encodes CARPGQETLNTEAFF.

The chain is built from TRBV5-5 and TRBJ2-3, with D hard to call. V lost 9 bases to trimming and J lost 3 bases, with 17 bases between them. The germline V gene has CDR1 SGHKS and CDR2 YYEKEE (reference sequence). The CDR3 sequence is 14 residues long. The CDR3 sequence: CATTLVLSTDTQYF. Here the CDR3 DNA reads TGTGCCACCACGCTGGTGTTGAGTACAGATACGCAGTATTTT.

The rearrangement links TRBV27 to TRBJ2-7; 12 bases line up with TRBD1. The CDR3 sequence is 12 residues long. CDR1 is MNHEY and CDR2 is SMNVEV in the germline V gene (reference sequence). The junction had 6 bases not matched to a gene; V was cut back by 6 bases and J by 12 bases. The CDR3 spells CASRPGQGAGYF. The CDR3 coding sequence is TGTGCCAGCAGACCGGGACAGGGGGCGGGGTACTTC.

This chain uses TRBV12-5 with TRBJ2-5, with D possibly TRBD2 on 5 matching bases. CDR1 LGHNT and CDR2 FRNRAP come from the germline V gene. The CDR3 totals 15 residues. Between the trimmed V and J ends, which lost 0 bases and 5 bases, there was a span of 13 bases. CDR3 in amino acids: CASGLVRPRGETQYF. DNA for the CDR3: TGTGCTAGTGGTTTGGTACGGCCCAGAGGGGAGACCCAGTACTTC.

This chain uses TRBV11-2 with TRBJ2-1; 7 bases agree with TRBD2. CDR3 length: 15 residues. Germline CDR1 reads SGHAT; CDR2 reads FQNNGV. V shed 1 base and J 9 bases; nucleotides not matched to a gene: 9. For the CDR3, the DNA is TGTGCCAGCAGCTTAGCTGGGACGTCGGGAGGTGAGCAGTTCTTC. It codes for CASSLAGTSGGEQFF.